The rows below give T cell receptor beta chains drawn from one sample of a study of shared clonotypes between healthy human individuals. Clones were sequenced by immunoSEQ multiplex PCR, and TCRdb holds only the in-frame ones, with some missing. The repertoire holds millions of clones, 85% to 95% seen once, with 0.1% to 0.15% in the top ten. The sample comprised naive CD4+ T cells sorted from blood. The receptor source for this set is a young man in good health. Both conserved end residues are part of each CDR3. D genes are given only for firm matches. Only part of the rows carry a size: once, few, many, or a class if the clone is expanded.

CDR3: CASTPSGGRALETQYF
DNA: TGTGCCAGTACCCCTTCGGGCGGGAGGGCCCTCGAGACCCAGTACTTC
size: NA
J: TRBJ2-5
D: TRBD2
V: TRBV19

CDR3: CASSLVASSSYEQYF
DNA: TGTGCCAGCAGCTTAGTCGCGAGTTCCTCCTACGAGCAGTACTTC
size: NA
J: TRBJ2-7
D: NA
V: TRBV7-2

CDR3: CASSLVAPGMNTEAFF
DNA: TGTGCCAGCAGCTTAGTGGCCCCAGGGATGAACACTGAAGCTTTCTTT
size: NA
J: TRBJ1-1
D: NA
V: TRBV7-2

CDR3: CASSLRLAGGNEQFF
DNA: TGTGCCAGCAGCTTGCGACTAGCGGGGGGCAATGAGCAGTTCTTC
size: NA
J: TRBJ2-1
D: TRBD2
V: TRBV5-8

CDR3: CASSATSVQDTQYF
DNA: TGCGCCAGCAGCGCAACTAGCGTTCAAGATACGCAGTATTTT
size: NA
J: TRBJ2-3
D: TRBD2
V: TRBV5-1

CDR3: CASSLAGGNTIYF
DNA: TGTGCCAGCAGCTTAGCCGGCGGAAACACCATATATTTT
size: NA
J: TRBJ1-3
D: NA
V: TRBV7-8

CDR3: CASSTTDHSGNTIYF
DNA: TGTGCCAGCAGTACGACGGACCACTCTGGAAACACCATATATTTT
size: NA
J: TRBJ1-3
D: NA
V: TRBV6-1

CDR3: CASRTGTGNRDTQYF
DNA: TGCGCCAGCAGAACCGGGACAGGGAATCGGGATACGCAGTATTTT
size: NA
J: TRBJ2-3
D: TRBD1
V: TRBV5-1

CDR3: CAWSGRGDSPLHF
DNA: TGTGCCTGGAGTGGCAGGGGCGATTCACCCCTCCACTTT
size: NA
J: TRBJ1-6
D: NA
V: TRBV30

CDR3: CASSYFLASSYNEQFF
DNA: TGTGCCAGCAGTTACTTCTTGGCATCCTCCTACAATGAGCAGTTCTTC
size: once
J: TRBJ2-1
D: NA
V: TRBV6-5

CDR3: CASSRDVGKTQYF
DNA: TGTGCCAGCAGTAGGGACGTCGGAAAGACCCAGTACTTC
size: NA
J: TRBJ2-5
D: NA
V: TRBV6-5

CDR3: CASRNTGHSYEQYF
DNA: TGTGCCAGCAGGAACACAGGGCACTCCTACGAGCAGTACTTC
size: NA
J: TRBJ2-7
D: NA
V: TRBV6-5

CDR3: CASSETNYNEQFF
DNA: TGCGCCAGCAGTGAGACGAATTACAATGAGCAGTTCTTC
size: NA
J: TRBJ2-1
D: NA
V: TRBV10-2

CDR3: CASRPTTENQETQYF
DNA: TGCGCCAGCAGGCCCACCACAGAAAACCAAGAGACCCAGTACTTC
size: NA
J: TRBJ2-5
D: NA
V: TRBV5-1

CDR3: CASSSPGNEQFF
DNA: TGCGCCAGCAGCTCTCCCGGAAATGAGCAGTTCTTC
size: NA
J: TRBJ2-1
D: NA
V: TRBV5-1

CDR3: CASSFGTGQETQYF
DNA: TGTGCCAGCAGTTTTGGGACAGGCCAAGAGACCCAGTACTTC
size: NA
J: TRBJ2-5
D: TRBD1
V: TRBV7-9

CDR3: CASRGGRRQDSFF
DNA: TGTGCCAGCAGAGGGGGTCGAAGACAGGACTCTTTCTTT
size: NA
J: TRBJ1-1
D: NA
V: TRBV6-5

CDR3: CASSSNWGTTSYNEQFF
DNA: TGCGCCAGCAGCTCTAACTGGGGGACAACTTCCTACAATGAGCAGTTCTTC
size: NA
J: TRBJ2-1
D: NA
V: TRBV5-1

CDR3: CSVISSGGARQFF
DNA: TGCAGCGTTATTTCTAGCGGGGGGGCCCGGCAGTTCTTC
size: NA
J: TRBJ2-1
D: TRBD2
V: TRBV29-1

CDR3: CASSIGQGNQPQHF
DNA: TGTGCCAGTAGTATAGGGCAGGGTAATCAGCCCCAGCATTTT
size: NA
J: TRBJ1-5
D: NA
V: TRBV19

CDR3: CASRKTGTDTQYF
DNA: TGTGCCAGCAGAAAGACAGGCACAGATACGCAGTATTTT
size: NA
J: TRBJ2-3
D: NA
V: TRBV2

CDR3: CASSPDSYEQYF
DNA: TGCGCCAGCAGCCCCGACAGCTACGAGCAGTACTTC
size: NA
J: TRBJ2-7
D: NA
V: TRBV5-1

CDR3: CASSPAGLAGTYEQYF
DNA: TGTGCCAGCAGCCCCGCCGGACTAGCGGGGACCTACGAGCAGTACTTC
size: NA
J: TRBJ2-7
D: TRBD2
V: TRBV7-2

CDR3: CASSPPGQRSLGYTF
DNA: TGTGCCAGCTCACCCCCGGGACAGCGGTCTCTGGGCTACACCTTC
size: NA
J: TRBJ1-2
D: TRBD1
V: TRBV18

CDR3: CASSLAGGAYGYTF
DNA: TGTGCCAGCAGCTTAGCTGGGGGCGCCTATGGCTACACCTTC
size: NA
J: TRBJ1-2
D: NA
V: TRBV7-2

CDR3: CASSWSGYIRSTEAFF
DNA: TGTGCCAGCAGCTGGTCCGGATACATAAGGAGCACTGAAGCTTTCTTT
size: NA
J: TRBJ1-1
D: NA
V: TRBV7-2

CDR3: CASSQVETRVEEQYF
DNA: TGCGCCAGCAGCCAAGTCGAGACAAGGGTTGAAGAGCAGTACTTC
size: NA
J: TRBJ2-7
D: NA
V: TRBV4-1

CDR3: CASSLDPTSTNEQFF
DNA: TGTGCCAGCAGCTTGGATCCGACTAGTACCAATGAGCAGTTCTTC
size: NA
J: TRBJ2-1
D: NA
V: TRBV11-2

CDR3: CASSSTGTTNTGELFF
DNA: TGTGCCAGCAGTTCCACCGGGACAACGAACACCGGGGAGCTGTTTTTT
size: NA
J: TRBJ2-2
D: NA
V: TRBV7-9

CDR3: CASSLRLAGVVDTQYF
DNA: TGTGCCAGCAGCCTCCGGCTAGCGGGAGTAGTAGATACGCAGTATTTT
size: NA
J: TRBJ2-3
D: TRBD2
V: TRBV7-2

CDR3: CASSYSKMGNYGYTF
DNA: TGTGCCAGCAGTTACTCGAAAATGGGGAACTATGGCTACACCTTC
size: NA
J: TRBJ1-2
D: NA
V: TRBV6-5

CDR3: CASRGSGNTIYF
DNA: TGTGCCAGCAGGGGTTCTGGAAACACCATATATTTT
size: NA
J: TRBJ1-3
D: NA
V: TRBV6-5

CDR3: CASSLVRAGSYEQYF
DNA: TGTGCCAGCAGCTTAGTACGGGCTGGCTCCTACGAGCAGTACTTC
size: NA
J: TRBJ2-7
D: NA
V: TRBV7-9

CDR3: CASSPDRLNTGELFF
DNA: TGTGCCAGCAGCCCCGACAGGCTTAACACCGGGGAGCTGTTTTTT
size: NA
J: TRBJ2-2
D: NA
V: TRBV11-2

CDR3: CASSPTGQANTEAFF
DNA: TGCGCCAGCAGCCCCACCGGACAGGCGAACACTGAAGCTTTCTTT
size: NA
J: TRBJ1-1
D: TRBD1
V: TRBV4-1

CDR3: CASSETGTLNSPLHF
DNA: TGCGCCAGCAGCGAGACTGGGACACTTAATTCACCCCTCCACTTT
size: few
J: TRBJ1-6
D: NA
V: TRBV4-1

CDR3: CASSLENLPYTDTQYF
DNA: TGTGCCAGCAGCTTAGAGAACTTACCGTACACAGATACGCAGTATTTT
size: NA
J: TRBJ2-3
D: NA
V: TRBV11-2

CDR3: CASRTGSLPNEKLFF
DNA: TGTGCCAGCAGGACAGGGTCGCTCCCTAATGAAAAACTGTTTTTT
size: NA
J: TRBJ1-4
D: TRBD1
V: TRBV28

CDR3: CASSPVGHGSSYEQYF
DNA: TGTGCCAGCTCACCAGTTGGACATGGAAGCTCCTACGAGCAGTACTTC
size: once
J: TRBJ2-7
D: NA
V: TRBV18

CDR3: CASSAPYHNEQFF
DNA: TGTGCCAGCAGCGCACCCTACCACAATGAGCAGTTCTTC
size: NA
J: TRBJ2-1
D: NA
V: TRBV9

CDR3: CASTLLANQADTQYF
DNA: TGCGCCAGCACCTTACTAGCGAATCAAGCAGATACGCAGTATTTT
size: once
J: TRBJ2-3
D: TRBD2
V: TRBV10-2

CDR3: CASSFGDKRGYTF
DNA: TGTGCCAGCAGCTTTGGAGACAAAAGAGGCTACACCTTC
size: NA
J: TRBJ1-2
D: NA
V: TRBV7-2

CDR3: CASSPGSAGEQYF
DNA: TGTGCCAGCTCACCAGGGTCGGCCGGCGAGCAGTACTTC
size: once
J: TRBJ2-7
D: NA
V: TRBV18

CDR3: CASSLPRGSELTEAFF
DNA: TGTGCCAGCAGCTTACCACGGGGCAGCGAATTGACTGAAGCTTTCTTT
size: NA
J: TRBJ1-1
D: NA
V: TRBV7-2

CDR3: CASSPGNSNQPQHF
DNA: TGCGCCAGCAGCCCTGGGAATAGCAATCAGCCCCAGCATTTT
size: NA
J: TRBJ1-5
D: NA
V: TRBV5-1

CDR3: CASAGDFSTDTQYF
DNA: TGTGCCTCAGCCGGGGACTTTAGCACAGATACGCAGTATTTT
size: NA
J: TRBJ2-3
D: NA
V: TRBV27

CDR3: CASSQVMGLGSHNEQFF
DNA: TGCGCCAGCAGCCAAGTAATGGGACTAGGATCCCACAATGAGCAGTTCTTC
size: NA
J: TRBJ2-1
D: TRBD2
V: TRBV4-1

CDR3: CASSFETGKETQYF
DNA: TGTGCCAGCAGCTTCGAGACAGGGAAAGAGACCCAGTACTTC
size: few
J: TRBJ2-5
D: TRBD1
V: TRBV5-4

CDR3: CASSITEGKGGEQFF
DNA: TGTGCCAGTAGTATAACCGAAGGGAAAGGGGGTGAGCAGTTCTTC
size: NA
J: TRBJ2-1
D: NA
V: TRBV19

CDR3: CASSITSGQETQYF
DNA: TGCGCCAGCAGCATAACTAGCGGCCAAGAGACCCAGTACTTC
size: NA
J: TRBJ2-5
D: TRBD2
V: TRBV5-1

CDR3: CASSPQGPDTQYF
DNA: TGTGCCAGCTCACCACAGGGACCAGATACGCAGTATTTT
size: NA
J: TRBJ2-3
D: NA
V: TRBV18

CDR3: CASSLVKGQGQYF
DNA: TGTGCCAGCAGCTTGGTAAAGGGACAAGGGCAGTACTTC
size: NA
J: TRBJ2-7
D: NA
V: TRBV5-6

CDR3: CASSPGTPEQFF
DNA: TGTGCCAGCAGCCCCGGGACACCTGAGCAGTTCTTC
size: NA
J: TRBJ2-1
D: NA
V: TRBV27

CDR3: CASSTGLAVSYEQYF
DNA: TGTGCCAGTAGTACGGGACTAGCGGTTTCCTACGAGCAGTACTTC
size: NA
J: TRBJ2-7
D: TRBD2
V: TRBV19

CDR3: CASKGGSLRSSGNTIYF
DNA: TGTGCCAGCAAAGGGGGGAGCCTACGGAGCTCTGGAAACACCATATATTTT
size: NA
J: TRBJ1-3
D: NA
V: TRBV28